Each of the 25 T cell receptor beta chains below was sequenced from the same sample in a study of cytotoxic CD8 clonotypes in ibrutinib-treated CLL. Using immunoSEQ multiplex PCR, the repertoire was profiled, and TCRdb retains in-frame clones only, with some absent. Here the sample spans under 200,000 clones, roughly 86% being singletons. The sample was PBMCs, taken after 12 months of ibrutinib treatment. The receptors shown here come from a human donor with chronic lymphocytic leukemia.

The chain is built from TRBV6-5 and TRBJ2-7; D unresolved. The CDR3 runs 12 residues. V lost 5 bases to trimming and J lost 2 bases, with 7 bases between them. CDR1 and CDR2 from the germline V gene are MNHEY and SVGAGI. The chain's CDR3 is CASSPLAYEQYF. The CDR3 DNA reads as TGTGCCAGCAGTCCCTTGGCCTACGAGCAGTACTTC.

This chain uses TRBV7-7 with TRBJ2-6, with D possibly TRBD1 on 5 matching bases. This CDR3 comprises 13 residues. Germline CDR1 reads SSHAT; CDR2 reads FNYEAQ (reference sequence). The DNA for the CDR3 is TGTGCTATAGGGGATTCTGGGGCCAACGTCCTGACTTTC. Amino acids: CAIGDSGANVLTF. Based on the CDR3 plus reference TRBV7-7 and TRBJ2-6, the full variable domain is GAGVSQSPRYKVTKRGQDVTLRCDPISSHATLYWYQQALGQGPEFLTYFNYEAQPDKSGLPSDRFSAERPEGSISTLTIQRTEQRDSAMYRCAIGDSGANVLTFGAGSRLTVL.

V and J are TRBV4-3 and TRBJ1-2; D not certain. The length of the CDR3 is 16 residues. CDR1 is LGHNA and CDR2 is YSLEER in the germline V gene. V was pared by 0 bases and J by 2 bases, with 13 bases between. This CDR3 reads CASSQDGSLGNYGYTF. The DNA for the CDR3 is TGCGCCAGCAGCCAAGATGGTTCGCTAGGGAACTATGGCTACACCTTC.

V and J are TRBV5-6 and TRBJ2-3; D call uncertain. CDR1 and CDR2 from the germline V gene are SGHDT and YYEEEE. V gave up 0 bases and J gave up 2 bases, with 13 bases separating them. The CDR3 has 16 amino acids. For the CDR3, the DNA is TGTGCCAGCAGCTTGGCCGCTGGGTTTTCCACAGATACGCAGTATTTT. It translates to CASSLAAGFSTDTQYF.

V and J are TRBV6-1 and TRBJ1-6, with a tentative D call TRBD1 (6 bases). This CDR3 comprises 19 residues. Looked up from germline, CDR1 is MNHNS and CDR2 is SASEGT. V was clipped by 3 bases and J by 0 bases, with 18 bases between them. CDR3 coding DNA: TGTGCCAGCAGTGAGCCTTCGGGGGGCTCTATCTCCTATAATTCACCCCTCCACTTT. The encoded protein is CASSEPSGGSISYNSPLHF.

This chain links TRBV5-1 with TRBJ2-6; D is undetermined. In germline, CDR1 is SGHRS, CDR2 YFSETQ. Trimming cost V 7 bases and J 0 bases, with 20 bases left between them. The CDR3 is 18 residues long. The CDR3 loop reads CASGTKALHSSGANVLTF. CDR3 DNA: TGCGCCAGCGGCACAAAGGCTTTACATAGCTCTGGGGCCAACGTCCTGACTTTC.

V and J are TRBV16 and TRBJ2-5; D unclear. The CDR3 extends over 12 amino acids. Germline V gives CDR1 KGHSY, CDR2 FQNENV. Between the trimmed V and J ends, which lost 0 bases and 5 bases, there was a span of 4 bases. The CDR3, as DNA: TGTGCCAGCAGCCAATCCATCGAGACCCAGTACTTC. Its protein product is CASSQSIETQYF. Complete variable domain (other parts from reference TRBV16 and TRBJ2-5): GEEVAQTPKHLVRGEGQKAKLYCAPIKGHSYVFWYQQVLKNEFKFLISFQNENVFDETGMPKERFSAKCLPNSPCSLEIQATKLEDSAVYFCASSQSIETQYFGPGTRLLVL.

The V gene is TRBV11-2, the J gene TRBJ2-3, with D perhaps TRBD1 or TRBD2 (5 bases each). The V and J ends lost 1 base and 7 bases respectively, with 21 bases between them. Germline assignment: CDR1 SGHAT and CDR2 FQNNGV. The CDR3 runs to 17 residues. The CDR3 region has the DNA TGTGCCAGCAGCTTAGTCGGTCCGGGGCGGAGTGAAAATACGCAGTATTTT. Translated: CASSLVGPGRSENTQYF.

The V call is TRBV7-9, the J call TRBJ2-7; 9 nucleotides match TRBD2. Germline CDR1 SEHNR, CDR2 FQNEAQ (reference sequence). The CDR3 is 14 amino acids. J was trimmed by 3 bases and V by 5 bases; bases with no gene match: 5. CDR3 sequence (DNA): TGTGCCAGCAGCCCTAGCGGGGTGAACTACGAGCAGTACTTC. Amino acids: CASSPSGVNYEQYF.

Notes on this clone: Other DNA sequences in this specimen translate into the identical CDR3. The rearrangement uses TRBV5-1 and TRBJ2-7; possible D gene TRBD1, 6 bases. This CDR3 comprises 14 residues. Germline CDR1 SGHRS, CDR2 YFSETQ. Trimming pared 0 bases from V and 2 bases from J, leaving 9 bases between. The CDR3 DNA follows: TGCGCCAGCAGCTTGGTCGGGACAACCTACGAGCAGTACTTC. Residues: CASSLVGTTYEQYF.

V is TRBV5-1 and J is TRBJ1-3; 11 bases match TRBD1. The V segment lost 3 bases and the J segment 8 bases; nucleotides outside the gene matches: 4. Germline V gene data show CDR1 as SGHRS and CDR2 as YFSETQ. The CDR3 runs 14 residues. CDR3 region: CASSSGTGGHTIYF. The CDR3 DNA sequence: TGCGCCAGCAGCTCCGGGACAGGGGGACACACCATATATTTT.

This chain links TRBV6-1 with TRBJ2-7; TRBD2 agrees at 11 bases. The germline V gene encodes CDR1 MNHNS and CDR2 SASEGT. The trim removed 5 bases at V and 7 bases at J, leaving 4 bases unmatched. The CDR3 loop spans 13 amino acids. The CDR3 DNA sequence: TGTGCCAGCAGTACTAGCGGGAGTATTGAGCAGTACTTC. Translation: CASSTSGSIEQYF.

On this clone itself: Possible read error: a much larger clone is one base away. The chain is built from TRBV11-2 and TRBJ2-5; 8 bases line up with TRBD2. Unmatched junction bases numbered 9, after V lost 4 bases and J lost 2 bases. The CDR3 contains 16 residues. The germline V gene has CDR1 SGHAT and CDR2 FQNNGV. CDR3 sequence: CASSWGAGGIQETQYF. DNA of the CDR3: TGTGCCAGCAGCTGGGGGGCGGGGGGAATTCAAGAGACCCAGTACTTC.

The genes are TRBV19 and TRBJ1-2; TRBD1 aligns across 8 bases. V shed 5 bases, J shed 5 bases, and the junction held 7 bases outside the gene matches. CDR1 and CDR2 from the germline V gene are LNHDA and SQIVND (reference sequence). The CDR3 loop spans 14 amino acids. The CDR3 here is CASSPPGQVYGYTF. The CDR3 nucleotides read TGTGCCAGTAGTCCGCCGGGACAGGTTTATGGCTACACCTTC. Full variable domain (outside the CDR3, taken from reference TRBV19 and TRBJ1-2): DGGITQSPKYLFRKEGQNVTLSCEQNLNHDAMYWYRQDPGQGLRLIYYSQIVNDFQKGDIAEGYSVSREKKESFPLTVTSAQKNPTAFYLCASSPPGQVYGYTFGSGTRLTVV.

The genes are TRBV28 and TRBJ1-3; a possible D gene is TRBD1 (5 bases). CDR1 and CDR2 from the germline V gene are MDHEN and SYDVKM. The length of the CDR3 is 17 residues. V lost 1 base and J 0 bases, leaving 13 bases between the germline ends. The DNA for the CDR3 is TGTGCCAGCAGTTTATCCCCCGGGAGGGGCTCTGGAAACACCATATATTTT. Translated: CASSLSPGRGSGNTIYF.

The genes are TRBV11-2 and TRBJ1-3; maybe TRBD1 (6 bases). The V end was cut by 1 base, the J end by 0 bases, with 16 bases between. Germline values: CDR1 SGHAT, CDR2 FQNNGV. The CDR3 contains 18 residues. The CDR3 here is CASSLVSGQTFSGNTIYF. DNA for the CDR3: TGTGCCAGCAGCTTAGTATCCGGACAGACCTTCTCTGGAAACACCATATATTTT.

The genes are TRBV5-4 and TRBJ2-5; 8 bases fit TRBD1. Per germline, CDR1 SGHNT and CDR2 YYREEE (reference sequence). This CDR3 region has 13 residues. V shed 4 bases, J shed 4 bases, and the junction held 3 bases outside the gene matches. The CDR3 here is CASSPTGVETQYF. The CDR3 DNA follows: TGTGCCAGCAGCCCGACAGGGGTAGAGACCCAGTACTTC.

The chain has TRBV11-2 and TRBJ1-6; D is unresolved. Germline V gene sequence: CDR1 SGHAT, CDR2 FQNNGV. Trimming removed 5 bases at V and 7 bases at J, with 21 bases between. This CDR3 is built from 17 residues. The CDR3 spells CASSPTYGSPGNSPLHF. CDR3 coding DNA: TGTGCCAGCAGCCCAACCTACGGCAGCCCGGGGAATTCACCCCTCCACTTT.

This chain joins TRBV7-8 and TRBJ2-7; no clear D. V lost 0 bases to trimming and J lost 0 bases, with 15 bases between them. Germline V gene lookup returns CDR1 SGHVS and CDR2 FQNEAQ. This CDR3 spans 17 amino acids. CDR3 DNA: TGTGCCAGCAGCTTAGCCCCATCCCTGCCCGTCTCCTACGAGCAGTACTTC. Amino acid sequence: CASSLAPSLPVSYEQYF.

The CDR3 sequence is CASSFESEQYF. Here the CDR3 DNA reads TGTGCCAGCAGCTTCGAATCCGAGCAGTACTTC. The genes are TRBV7-9 and TRBJ2-7; no clear D. The CDR3 covers 11 residues. V was pared by 3 bases and J by 6 bases, with 6 bases between. Germline CDR1 and CDR2: SEHNR and FQNEAQ (reference sequence).

The V call is TRBV7-8, the J call TRBJ2-7, with 8 bases fitting TRBD2. Trimming cost V 5 bases and J 2 bases; bases outside gene matches: 14. CDR3 size: 17 residues. Germline CDR1 reads SGHVS; CDR2 reads FQNEAQ. CDR3 coding DNA: TGTGCCAGCAGCGTAGGGGCGGCTGGGACTAGAACCTACGAGCAGTACTTC. Amino acids: CASSVGAAGTRTYEQYF.

This clone has just one count. The rearrangement uses TRBV29-1 and TRBJ1-1; D is uncertain. CDR1 is SQVTM and CDR2 is ANQGSEA in the germline V gene. There are 14 residues in the CDR3. V gave up 4 bases and J gave up 3 bases, with 15 bases separating them. CDR3 sequence: CSVGSIIRDTEAFF. In nucleotides, the CDR3 is TGCAGCGTTGGTTCGATTATTCGGGACACTGAAGCTTTCTTT.

This clone was seen a few times. The chain joins TRBV19 to TRBJ2-2; D gene unclear. Trimming removed 3 bases at V and 1 base at J, with 12 bases between. Per germline, CDR1 LNHDA and CDR2 SQIVND (reference sequence). The CDR3 covers 16 residues. The CDR3 spells CASSIPSPKNTGELFF. CDR3 nucleotide sequence: TGTGCCAGTAGTATTCCTAGTCCGAAGAACACCGGGGAGCTGTTTTTT.

This clone was detected only a few times. CDR3 loop: CASSWASGGGTQYF. The CDR3 bases are TGTGCCAGCAGTTGGGCTAGCGGGGGGGGGACCCAGTACTTC. The chain joins TRBV25-1 to TRBJ2-5, with 12 bases that match TRBD2. The CDR3 length is 14 residues. The V gene's germline CDR1 is MGHDK and CDR2 SYGVNS. With V trimmed by 5 bases and J by 7 bases, 5 bases remained unmatched. The variable domain in full, with the rest retrieved from reference TRBV25-1 and TRBJ2-5, is EADIYQTPRYLVIGTGKKITLECSQTMGHDKMYWYQQDPGMELHLIHYSYGVNSTEKGDLSSESTVSRIRTEHFPLTLESARPSHTSQYLCASSWASGGGTQYFGPGTRLLVL.

V and J are TRBV2 and TRBJ2-1; D gene ambiguous. V was pared by 2 bases and J by 4 bases, with 12 bases between. The CDR3 is made up of 15 amino acids. CDR1 is SNHLY and CDR2 is FYNNEI in the germline V gene. CDR3 amino acids: CASSESFTNYNEQFF. CDR3 sequence (DNA): TGTGCCAGCAGTGAAAGCTTCACCAATTACAATGAGCAGTTCTTC.